The rows below give T cell receptor beta chains drawn from one sample of a study of Graves' ophthalmopathy and Graves' hyperthyroidism. MiXCR was run by TCRdb on the multiplex PCR reads, yielding one entry per CDR3 protein. Of approximately 640,000 distinct CDR3 sequences in the sample, roughly 39% were seen once. The sequencing sample was made of peripheral blood. The receptors derive from an adult man with Graves' ophthalmopathy. CDR3s leave out the opening cysteine and the closing phenylalanine or tryptophan. Fields, in order: J gene, CDR3 length, V gene, CDR3 protein.

TRBJ1-6 11 TRBV20-1 SARAGPEWALH
TRBJ2-7 12 TRBV7-4 ASSTEMNRNEQY
TRBJ1-2 12 TRBV24-1 ATSDSWGDYGYT
TRBJ1-4 11 TRBV7-2 ASSRRQAEKLF
TRBJ2-7 12 TRBV29-1 SVHEQGSPYEQY
TRBJ1-3 11 TRBV7-2 ASSSYQGDTIY
TRBJ2-5 17 TRBV25-1 ASSDRGLPSGTNQETQY
TRBJ1-1 15 TRBV24-1 ATSDFGTGWGNTEAF
TRBJ1-2 12 TRBV19 ASTSVPTNYGYT
TRBJ1-1 12 TRBV29-1 SVEQGPMNTEAF
TRBJ1-5 13 TRBV7-9 ASSTGGRHNQPQH
TRBJ1-1 14 TRBV7-9 ASSSALYQGIPEAF
TRBJ1-1 13 TRBV10-3 AISDWGRPNTEAF
TRBJ1-3 13 TRBV5-4 ASSEDRVSGNTIY
TRBJ2-7 15 TRBV10-3 AISESTGGGGAGEQY
TRBJ1-6 13 TRBV9 ASSPGTGGNSPLH
TRBJ1-6 13 TRBV6-4 ASRRQFDPKFPLH
TRBJ1-2 14 TRBV9 ASSVGGQRNNYGYT
TRBJ1-5 15 TRBV10-2 ASSDTWTGGLNQPQH
TRBJ1-6 15 TRBV9 ASSVRGWISYNSPLH
TRBJ1-2 12 TRBV7-3 ASSLVGQPNSYT
TRBJ2-5 13 TRBV12-3/TRBV12-4 ASSPVEGSSRTQY
TRBJ2-5 13 TRBV5-5 ASSTGTAYQETQY
TRBJ1-5 12 TRBV2 ATNIGREDQPQH
TRBJ1-5 11 TRBV3-1 ASSQGDYQPQH
TRBJ2-6 16 TRBV7-3 ASSLGFSGARGANVLT
TRBJ2-3 15 TRBV25-1 ASMGRAEGPSTDTQY
TRBJ2-7 11 TRBV5-4 ASSQGGSREQY
TRBJ1-1 11 TRBV29-1 SVEYTGGPEAF
TRBJ1-1 12 TRBV19 ASRRQALNTEAF
TRBJ1-1 11 TRBV5-6 ASRLDWGTEAF
TRBJ1-5 11 TRBV20-1 SARPGRNQPQH
TRBJ1-1 11 TRBV29-1 SVEEGGRTEAF
TRBJ1-5 10 TRBV6-2/TRBV6-3 ASRKHNQPQH
TRBJ2-7 11 TRBV24-1 AIQDRGAGEQY
TRBJ1-2 11 TRBV29-1 SAQSRGDYGYT
TRBJ2-7 11 TRBV5-8 ASSSRDTYEQY
TRBJ2-5 12 TRBV7-2 ASSLAFRGETQY
TRBJ2-2 13 TRBV25-1 AISEGQGATGELF
TRBJ2-5 9 TRBV10-3 ASSTIGTQY
TRBJ2-2 12 TRBV7-2 ASSLSLNTGELF
TRBJ1-5 13 TRBV7-2 ASSAGTAKAKTQH
TRBJ2-7 11 TRBV4-1 ASSRVTPYEQY
TRBJ1-3 14 TRBV20-1 SARVHGDRSGNTIY
TRBJ1-2 10 TRBV29-1 SAAPGTYGYT
TRBJ1-2 12 TRBV6-1 ASSEDIRSYGYT
TRBJ1-6 11 TRBV10-3 AISTQDRRPLH
TRBJ1-3 10 TRBV7-3 ASSQSGSTIY
TRBJ1-1 12 TRBV25-1 ASSPGRGRTEAF
TRBJ1-2 11 TRBV20-1 SARDRGSGGYT
TRBJ2-5 12 TRBV20-1 SARDPGKGETQY
TRBJ2-7 15 TRBV11-2 ARRLVWTLNYSYEQY
TRBJ1-4 13 TRBV15 ATSRGETGDEKLF
TRBJ1-5 11 TRBV12-3/TRBV12-4 ASSFQENQPQH
TRBJ1-2 15 TRBV12-3/TRBV12-4 ASSGRDRGPFNYGYT
TRBJ2-1 10 TRBV24-1 ATSPPTGEQF
TRBJ1-2 12 TRBV7-9 ASSLGDRVYGYT
TRBJ1-5 11 TRBV4-3 ASSRGAGQPQH